These 18 T cell receptor beta chains were sequenced from one sample in a study of T cell repertoires in cytomegalovirus infection. From the reads, TCRdb called clonotypes with MiXCR, one entry per CDR3 protein. The sample shows 150,000 to 200,000 distinct CDR3 sequences, roughly 14% of them seen only once. The specimen sequenced was PBMCs. These receptors were collected from a human donor in good health (CMV status not recorded). Some clones in this sample may be carry-over from other donors' samples.

This clonotype was counted only a few times. V gene TRBV28 combines with J gene TRBJ1-2, with D perhaps matching TRBD1 (5 bases). The CDR3 extends over 15 amino acids. Germline CDR1 MDHEN, CDR2 SYDVKM. V lost 6 bases and J 0 bases, leaving 14 bases between the germline ends. CDR3 coding DNA: TGTGCCAGCAGCCCTGTGGGGGGGACTAACTATGGCTACACCTTC. It yields the protein CASSPVGGTNYGYTF.

This clonotype was counted ten times or more. The chain joins TRBV5-1 to TRBJ2-7; no clear D gene. Germline loops: CDR1 SGHRS, CDR2 YFSETQ. There are 13 residues in the CDR3. Deletions cut 1 base from V and 1 base from J, with 6 bases between. CDR3 in DNA: TGCGCCAGCAGCTTGTTGGGGTCCTACGAGCAGTACTTC. This codes for CASSLLGSYEQYF.

This clonotype has a count of ten or more. The gene calls are TRBV7-9 and TRBJ2-1; D unclear. The V end lost 6 bases, the J end lost 0 bases, and 12 bases lay between the germline ends. The CDR3 totals 15 residues. Per germline, CDR1 SEHNR and CDR2 FQNEAQ (reference sequence). DNA for the CDR3: TGTGCCAGCAGTCCTTATTCGAGCTCCTACAATGAGCAGTTCTTC. Translation: CASSPYSSSYNEQFF.

This chain uses TRBV5-4 with TRBJ1-2; D perhaps matches TRBD1 (6 bases). V was cut by 0 bases and J by 7 bases, with 13 bases left in between. CDR1 and CDR2 (germline): SGHNT, YYREEE (reference sequence). This CDR3 contains 14 residues. CDR3 nucleotide sequence: TGTGCCAGCAGCTTGGGGGGGGCGCTAATTGGCTACACCTTC. It specifies CASSLGGALIGYTF. The entire variable domain, with the rest obtained from reference TRBV5-4 and TRBJ1-2, is as follows: ETGVTQSPTHLIKTRGQQVTLRCSSQSGHNTVSWYQQALGQGPQFIFQYYREEENGRGNFPPRFSGLQFPNYSSELNVNALELDDSALYLCASSLGGALIGYTFGSGTRLTVV.

This clonotype was counted a few times. V gene TRBV5-6 combines with J gene TRBJ2-7; maybe TRBD1 (6 bases). CDR1 SGHDT and CDR2 YYEEEE come from the germline V gene. CDR3 length: 13 amino acids. Trimming took off 3 bases at V and 6 bases at J, with 13 bases between the two ends. As DNA, the CDR3 is TGTGCCAGCAGCTATAACAGGGTGGGCGAGCAGTACTTC. Translated, it gives CASSYNRVGEQYF. The whole variable domain, remainder taken from reference TRBV5-6 and TRBJ2-7, is DAGVTQSPTHLIKTRGQQVTLRCSPKSGHDTVSWYQQALGQGPQFIFQYYEEEERQRGNFPDRFSGHQFPNYSSELNVNALLLGDSALYLCASSYNRVGEQYFGPGTRLTVT.

The chain uses TRBV4-2 and TRBJ2-7, with a possible D match to TRBD1 (6 bases). The CDR3 loop spans 16 amino acids. The germline V gene has CDR1 LGHNA and CDR2 YNFKEQ. V dropped 0 bases and J dropped 0 bases, with 12 bases sitting between them. CDR3 protein: CASSQDEGGSSYEQYF. The CDR3 DNA follows: TGTGCCAGCAGCCAAGATGAAGGGGGTAGCTCCTACGAGCAGTACTTC.

This chain links TRBV6-6 with TRBJ1-1; no reliable D call. This CDR3 has 16 amino acids. V lost 3 bases to trimming and J lost 11 bases, with 25 bases between them. CDR1 is MNHNY, CDR2 SVGAGI, per germline (reference sequence). DNA for the CDR3: TGTGCCAGCAGTTATGAATTGGAGGGTAAAGGCTCCGGGGCTTTCTTT. It is translated as CASSYELEGKGSGAFF.

This clonotype was found many times. J is TRBJ2-5 and V is TRBV19; 7 bases are a match to TRBD2. This CDR3 is 14 amino acids long. Germline CDR1 LNHDA, CDR2 SQIVND (reference sequence). Losses at the gene ends were 3 bases for V and 5 bases for J; bases not matched to a gene: 6. For the CDR3, the DNA is TGTGCCAGTAGTATTGCAGCGGGGCACGAGACCCAGTACTTC. This codes for CASSIAAGHETQYF.

The count of this clonotype is one. A junction end diverges from the germline sequence, so it may reflect a read error. V is TRBV28 and J is TRBJ2-7, with D uncertain. CDR1 is MDHEN, CDR2 SYDVKM, per germline. This CDR3 region has 13 residues. This CDR3 is CTSSLGYAYEQYF. Here the CDR3 DNA reads TGTACCAGCAGTTTAGGGTATGCCTACGAGCAGTACTTC.

This clonotype showed up many times. The J gene is TRBJ2-3, the V gene TRBV7-2; possible D gene TRBD2, 5 bases. This CDR3 comprises 15 residues. The germline V gene has CDR1 SGHTA and CDR2 FQGNSA. Trimming pared 1 base from V and 3 bases from J, leaving 11 bases between. The CDR3 DNA follows: TGTGCCAGCAGCTTAGTGGTCGGGATTACAGATACGCAGTATTTT. Protein sequence: CASSLVVGITDTQYF.

CDR3: CASISGTGKQPQHF. The CDR3, as DNA: TGTGCCAGCATCTCCGGGACAGGGAAACAGCCCCAGCATTTT. The rearrangement joins TRBV2 to TRBJ1-5; 9 bases agree with TRBD1. Germline V lookup: CDR1 SNHLY, CDR2 FYNNEI. The CDR3 contains 14 residues. J lost 7 bases, V lost 7 bases, and 8 bases had no gene match.

DNA for the CDR3: TGTGCCAGTTCGATTTCAGGGGTCTACGAGCAGTACTTC. It encodes CASSISGVYEQYF. This chain connects TRBV19 to TRBJ2-7; D is perhaps TRBD1 (6 bases). This CDR3 region has 13 residues. V shed 8 bases and J shed 3 bases, with 14 bases lying between them. CDR1 is LNHDA and CDR2 is SQIVND in the germline V gene (reference sequence).

The chain has TRBV30 and TRBJ2-7; 9 bases are a match to TRBD1. Per the germline V gene, CDR1 is GTSNPN and CDR2 is SVGIG (reference sequence). The CDR3 sequence is 14 residues long. Unmatched junction bases numbered 11, after V lost 8 bases and J lost 3 bases. CDR3 DNA: TGTGCCCTCACCTGGAAGGGACAGGGCTACGAGCAGTACTTC. Its translation: CALTWKGQGYEQYF.

This clonotype was counted a few times. The V and J genes are TRBV27 and TRBJ2-1, with D perhaps TRBD2 (5 bases). The CDR3 runs 14 residues. CDR1 MNHEY and CDR2 SMNVEV come from the germline V gene (reference sequence). V lost 5 bases and J lost 9, with 17 bases in between. CDR3 amino acids: CASSPGGYGGEQFF. The CDR3 bases are TGTGCCAGCAGTCCCGGAGGTTACGGCGGTGAGCAGTTCTTC.

This clonotype was seen repeatedly, ten times or more. The chain recombines TRBV19 with TRBJ1-5; TRBD1 is a possible D gene (6 bases). CDR1 is LNHDA, CDR2 SQIVND, per germline (reference sequence). V shed 7 bases and J shed 4 bases, with 20 bases lying between them. The CDR3 runs 16 residues. The chain's CDR3 is CASTEIRQDSNQPQHF. The CDR3 DNA reads as TGTGCCAGTACCGAAATTCGACAGGACTCTAATCAGCCCCAGCATTTT. The complete variable domain, with remaining parts taken from reference TRBV19 and TRBJ1-5, reads DGGITQSPKYLFRKEGQNVTLSCEQNLNHDAMYWYRQDPGQGLRLIYYSQIVNDFQKGDIAEGYSVSREKKESFPLTVTSAQKNPTAFYLCASTEIRQDSNQPQHFGDGTRLSIL.

In its sample, this clonotype was seen a few times. The V and J genes are TRBV19 and TRBJ2-3, with TRBD1 matching over 7 bases. V lost 9 bases to trimming and J lost 2 bases; unmatched junction nucleotides: 5. The CDR3 runs 13 residues. Germline lookup yields CDR1 LNHDA and CDR2 SQIVND (reference sequence). The CDR3 DNA reads TGTGCCAGCCGACAGGGCCACACAGATACGCAGTATTTT. Encoded protein: CASRQGHTDTQYF.

The table lists this clonotype with many counts. The V and J genes are TRBV7-9 and TRBJ2-6; D is possibly TRBD1 or TRBD2 (5 bases each). V was trimmed by 0 bases and J by 4 bases, leaving 7 bases between them. The germline V gene has CDR1 SEHNR and CDR2 FQNEAQ (reference sequence). CDR3 length: 15 residues. The CDR3 reads CASSLAGTGANVLTF. DNA for the CDR3: TGTGCCAGCAGCTTAGCGGGGACGGGGGCCAACGTCCTGACTTTC.

This clonotype came up a few times. The rearrangement links TRBV5-1 to TRBJ2-5; TRBD1 aligns across 9 bases. Trimming took 5 bases from V and 4 from J; bases not matched to a gene: 9. The CDR3 has 15 residues. Germline V lookup: CDR1 SGHRS, CDR2 YFSETQ. CDR3 sequence reads: CASRTQQGAGETQYF. DNA of the CDR3: TGCGCCAGCAGAACACAACAGGGGGCTGGAGAGACCCAGTACTTC.